Sequencing of this TCR beta chain was carried out in a study of control samples from healthy donors and cancer patients. Trimming took 3 bases from V and 6 from J, leaving 9 bases between them. This CDR3 has 12 amino acids. Germline CDR1 SGHTA, CDR2 FQGNSA. TCRdb keeps only in-frame clones here, not all; method: immunoSEQ multiplex PCR. The repertoire holds about 44,000 clones, with 87% as singletons. This receptor was obtained from a woman aged 55 to 70 with lung cancer. The specimen was PBMCs. This chain connects TRBV7-2 to TRBJ2-7; the D is unclear. The CDR3 spells CASSLGFGEQYF. Here the CDR3 DNA reads TGTGCCAGCAGCTTGGGGTTCGGCGAGCAGTACTTC.